This T cell receptor (beta chain) derives from a study of glioma-infiltrating T cells after dendritic cell vaccination. Study details: Autologous tumor lysate-pulsed dendritic cell vaccination was given between the early 2000s and the early 2010s.

Assay used: immunoSEQ multiplex PCR; TCRdb lists only in-frame clones, some missing. The top ten clones hold 2.5% to 3% of a sample with about 95,000 clones, under 90% of them seen once. PBMC sampling occurred before vaccination, two weeks after the third dose, and at progression. Sequenced material: blood, taken before dendritic cell vaccination. This clonotype was sampled from a human donor with glioblastoma.

The CDR3 sequence is CASRDRGTYEQYF. CDR3 DNA: TGTGCCAGTCGGGACAGGGGAACCTACGAGCAGTACTTC. The chain joins TRBV6-5 to TRBJ2-7, with TRBD1 matching 10 bases. The CDR3 contains 13 residues. Trimming at V came to 9 bases and at J to 2 bases, leaving 4 bases not matched to a gene. Germline CDR1 is MNHEY and CDR2 is SVGAGI.